The clone carrying this TCR beta chain appeared many times. Antigen: not known. The source of the sample is a study of T cells after yellow fever vaccination. Study summary: SMART-Seq v4 Ultra Low Input prepared libraries from low-cell fractions.

It was through 5'RACE template switching that TCR cDNA was made, with a universal primer site and UMIs added. Using its own MiXCR run on the 5' RACE reads, TCRdb lists one record per CDR3 protein. This sample has some 250,000 distinct CDR3 sequences, with roughly 3.7% found just once. Study-level findings and limits: Primary-vaccination clones mostly resurfaced post-booster (nearly 97% CD4, more than 80% CD8).

V was clipped by 5 bases and J by 2 bases, with 12 bases between them. Germline-derived CDR1 and CDR2 are SGHVS and FQNEAQ. CDR3 length: 14 residues. Specimen: PBMCs, collected 15 days after the yellow fever booster vaccination. V and J are TRBV7-8 and TRBJ1-1, with D possibly being TRBD1 (5 bases). This receptor was obtained from a man younger than 35 who received the YFV17D yellow fever vaccine. The CDR3 region has the DNA TGTGCCAGCAGCCCATGGGACGTCAACACTGAAGCTTTCTTT. Its protein is CASSPWDVNTEAFF.